This entry describes one T cell receptor beta chain. This sample stems from a study of blood T cell repertoires in COVID-19. Using immunoSEQ multiplex PCR, the repertoire was profiled, and TCRdb retains in-frame clones only, with some absent. Of fewer than 80,000 clones listed, 70% to 90% were seen once; the top ten hold 8% to 9.5%. This CDR3 is 16 amino acids long. CDR1 SGHAT and CDR2 FQNNGV come from the germline V gene. V lost 4 bases, J lost 1 base, and 13 bases lay in between. The receptor comes from a man younger than 40 with acute or convalescent COVID-19. This sequence joins TRBV11-2 and TRBJ2-2; D remains unclear. Sequenced input: peripheral blood. The CDR3 DNA reads TGTGCCAGCAGCTATAACCCTATAGTGAACACCGGGGAGCTGTTTTTT. Protein product: CASSYNPIVNTGELFF.